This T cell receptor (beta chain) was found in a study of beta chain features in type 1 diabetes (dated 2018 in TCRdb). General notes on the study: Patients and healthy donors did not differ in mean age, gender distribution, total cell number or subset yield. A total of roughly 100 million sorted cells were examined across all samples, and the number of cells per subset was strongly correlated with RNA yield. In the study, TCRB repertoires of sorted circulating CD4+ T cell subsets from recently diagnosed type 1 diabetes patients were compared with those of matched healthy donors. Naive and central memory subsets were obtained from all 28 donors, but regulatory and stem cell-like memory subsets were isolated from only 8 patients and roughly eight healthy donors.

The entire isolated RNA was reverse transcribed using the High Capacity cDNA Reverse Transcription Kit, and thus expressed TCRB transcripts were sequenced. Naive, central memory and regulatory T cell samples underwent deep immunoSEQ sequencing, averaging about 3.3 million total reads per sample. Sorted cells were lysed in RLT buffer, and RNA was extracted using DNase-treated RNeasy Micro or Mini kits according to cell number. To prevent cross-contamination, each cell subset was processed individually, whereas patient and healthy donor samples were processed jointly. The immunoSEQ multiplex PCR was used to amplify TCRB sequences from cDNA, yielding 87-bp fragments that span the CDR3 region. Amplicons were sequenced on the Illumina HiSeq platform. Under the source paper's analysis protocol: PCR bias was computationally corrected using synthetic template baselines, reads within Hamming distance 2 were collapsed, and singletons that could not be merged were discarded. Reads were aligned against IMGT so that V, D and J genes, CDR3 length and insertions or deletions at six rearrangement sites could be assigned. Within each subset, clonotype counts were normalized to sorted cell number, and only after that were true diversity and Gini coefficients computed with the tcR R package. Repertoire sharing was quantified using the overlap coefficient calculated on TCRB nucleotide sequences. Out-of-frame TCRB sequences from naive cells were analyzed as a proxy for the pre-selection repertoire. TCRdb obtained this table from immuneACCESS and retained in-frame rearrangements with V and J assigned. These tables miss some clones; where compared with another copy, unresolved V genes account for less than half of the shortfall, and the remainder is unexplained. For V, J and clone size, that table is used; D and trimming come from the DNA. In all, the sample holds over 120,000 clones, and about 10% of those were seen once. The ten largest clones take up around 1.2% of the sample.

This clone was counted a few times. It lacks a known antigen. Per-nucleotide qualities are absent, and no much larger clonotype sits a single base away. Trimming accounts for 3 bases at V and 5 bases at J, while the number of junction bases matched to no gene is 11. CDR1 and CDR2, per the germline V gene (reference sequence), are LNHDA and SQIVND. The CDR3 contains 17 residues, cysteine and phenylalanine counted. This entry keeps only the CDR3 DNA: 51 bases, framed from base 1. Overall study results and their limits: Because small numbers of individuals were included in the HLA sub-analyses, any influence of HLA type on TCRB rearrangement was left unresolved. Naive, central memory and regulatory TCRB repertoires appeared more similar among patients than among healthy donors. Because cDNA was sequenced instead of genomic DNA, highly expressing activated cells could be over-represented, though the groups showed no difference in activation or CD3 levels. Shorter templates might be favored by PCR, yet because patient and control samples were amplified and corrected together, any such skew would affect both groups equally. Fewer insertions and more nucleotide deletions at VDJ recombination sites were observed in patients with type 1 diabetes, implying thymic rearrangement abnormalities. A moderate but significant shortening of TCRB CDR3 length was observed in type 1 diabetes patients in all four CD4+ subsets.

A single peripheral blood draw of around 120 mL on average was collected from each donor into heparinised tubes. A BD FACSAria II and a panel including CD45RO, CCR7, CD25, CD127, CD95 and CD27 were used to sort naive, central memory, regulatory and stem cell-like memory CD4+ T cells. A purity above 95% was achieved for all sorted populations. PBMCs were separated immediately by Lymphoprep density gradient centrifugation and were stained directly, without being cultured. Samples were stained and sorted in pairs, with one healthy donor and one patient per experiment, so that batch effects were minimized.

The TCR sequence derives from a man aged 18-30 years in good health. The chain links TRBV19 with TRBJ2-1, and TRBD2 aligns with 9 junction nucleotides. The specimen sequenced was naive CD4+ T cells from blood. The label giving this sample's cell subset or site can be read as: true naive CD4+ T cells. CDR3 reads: CASSMRWVAGANNEQFF. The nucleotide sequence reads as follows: TGTGCCAGTAGTATGCGTTGGGTAGCGGGGGCCAACAATGAGCAGTTCTTC.